A selection of T cell receptor beta chains follows, all from one sample in a study of identifying expanded T cells in peripheral blood. The table came from immunoSEQ multiplex PCR; TCRdb's copy has only in-frame clones and leaves some out. Of under 150,000 clones in the sample, about 86% were seen once. Specimen: blood. These receptors were collected from a person between 18 and 75 years old in good health. CDR3s include the opening cysteine and the closing phenylalanine or tryptophan. The D gene is left open where the match is weak. Clone size is shown for a subset of rows, as once, few, many or a class of expanded clone.

>TRBD2|TRBV11-3|TRBJ2-5|.
TGTGCCAGCAGCCCGGGACTAGCGGGAGGTGAAGAGACCCAGTACTTC
CASSPGLAGGEETQYF
>TRBD2|TRBV19|TRBJ2-1|.
TGTGCCAGTAGTCCTCGTGGGGGGAGGGACCGCGGGAATGAGCAGTTCTTC
CASSPRGGRDRGNEQFF
>.|TRBV6-8|TRBJ1-3|.
TGTGCCAGCACCCGAAGACAGGTGAGGAACACCATATATTTT
CASTRRQVRNTIYF
>.|TRBV5-8|TRBJ1-1|few
TGTGCCAGCAGCTTGGCCACTGAAGCTTTCTTT
CASSLATEAFF
>.|TRBV4-3|TRBJ1-4|.
TGCGCCAGCAGCCAAGATTATGGGGAAAAACTGTTTTTT
CASSQDYGEKLFF
>TRBD1|TRBV5-1|TRBJ2-3|once
TGCGCCAGCAGCCTGGGCGGGACAGGTACAGATACGCAGTATTTT
CASSLGGTGTDTQYF
>.|TRBV21-1|TRBJ1-2|few
TGTGCCAGCAGCAAACAAGGTGGCTACACCTTC
CASSKQGGYTF
>TRBD1|TRBV7-3|TRBJ2-1|.
TGTGCCAGCAGCTTATTACAGGGGGCTGGCAATGAGCAGTTCTTC
CASSLLQGAGNEQFF
>TRBD1|TRBV5-1|TRBJ2-7|.
TGCGCCAGCAGCTCAGGGACAGGCTACGAGCAGTACTTC
CASSSGTGYEQYF
>.|TRBV30|TRBJ1-1|.
TGTGCCTGGAGGACCTCAATGAACACTGAAGCTTTCTTT
CAWRTSMNTEAFF